Listed here are 18 T cell receptor beta chains from one sample, sequenced in a study of graft-versus-host responses after intestinal transplantation. TCRdb's table, derived via immunoSEQ multiplex PCR, lists solely in-frame clones and lacks some. Of about 94,000 clones listed, more than 85% are singletons. These receptors have no known antigen. Source: unstimulated CD8+ T cells sorted from spleen or lymph node cells, taken before intestinal transplant. The receptors shown here come from a human donor who received an intestinal transplant.

V and J are TRBV11-2 and TRBJ1-1; a weak D match, TRBD1 (6 bases). CDR3 size: 12 residues. From germline, CDR1 is SGHAT and CDR2 FQNNGV. Trimming stripped 6 bases from V and 7 bases from J, with 12 bases between. Here the CDR3 DNA reads TGTGCCAGCAGGGGGGGGGACATTGAAGCTTTCTTT. This translates into CASRGGDIEAFF.

This clone was counted once. V is TRBV28 and J is TRBJ2-7, with 9 bases lining up with TRBD2. This CDR3 is built from 13 residues. J was trimmed by 4 bases and V by 11 bases; bases with no gene match: 9. CDR1 is MDHEN, CDR2 SYDVKM, per germline. This CDR3 reads CAAGGLAGYEQYF. CDR3 in DNA: TGTGCCGCAGGGGGACTAGCCGGTTACGAGCAGTACTTC.

This sequence joins TRBV28 and TRBJ2-3; D is perhaps TRBD2 (5 bases). CDR3 length: 18 residues. Between the trimmed V and J ends, which lost 5 bases and 0 bases, there was a span of 21 bases. Germline V gives CDR1 MDHEN, CDR2 SYDVKM. CDR3 coding DNA: TGTGCCAGCAGTCCTGACAAGCCGGGAATACCTAGCACAGATACGCAGTATTTT. Translated: CASSPDKPGIPSTDTQYF.

CDR3 nucleotide sequence: TGTGCCTGGAGTGTACTAGTGGGGAAAGCTTTCTTT. Protein sequence: CAWSVLVGKAFF. The rearrangement uses TRBV30 and TRBJ1-1; D call uncertain. CDR3 length: 12 amino acids. The V gene's germline CDR1 is GTSNPN and CDR2 SVGIG (reference sequence). V lost 0 bases and J 9 bases, leaving 11 bases between the germline ends.

V and J are TRBV5-1 and TRBJ1-1; D is perhaps TRBD1 (5 bases). The CDR3 totals 12 residues. CDR1 and CDR2 from the germline V gene are SGHRS and YFSETQ. V lost 1 base and J 7 bases, leaving 8 bases between the germline ends. In nucleotides, the CDR3 is TGCGCCAGCAGCTTGTTAGGGGATGAAGCTTTCTTT. Protein product: CASSLLGDEAFF.

The chain is built from TRBV7-9 and TRBJ2-1; 12 positions match TRBD2. With V trimmed by 3 bases and J by 2 bases, 2 bases remained unmatched. In germline, CDR1 is SEHNR, CDR2 FQNEAQ (reference sequence). There are 16 residues in the CDR3. The chain's CDR3 is CASSLTSGRTYNEQFF. DNA of the CDR3: TGTGCCAGCAGCTTGACTAGCGGGAGAACCTACAATGAGCAGTTCTTC.

The CDR3 DNA reads TGTGCCAGCAGTTACCGGGGAGGAGAGACCCAGTACTTC. Encoded protein: CASSYRGGETQYF. The rearrangement links TRBV6-5 to TRBJ2-5, with a weak D call TRBD2 (6 bases). Trimming left V 2 bases short and J 4 bases short, with 8 bases between. The CDR3 sequence is 13 residues long. CDR1 is MNHEY, CDR2 SVGAGI, per germline.

The chain combines TRBV9 with TRBJ2-2, with a weak D call TRBD2 (6 bases). This CDR3 is 17 amino acids long. Per germline, CDR1 SGDLS and CDR2 YYNGEE. Between the trimmed V and J ends, which lost 0 bases and 0 bases, there was a span of 12 bases. The CDR3 is CASSVAATSPNTGELFF. CDR3 sequence (DNA): TGTGCCAGCAGCGTAGCCGCAACTAGCCCGAACACCGGGGAGCTGTTTTTT.

The chain joins TRBV9 to TRBJ1-2; D is possibly TRBD1 (5 bases). Trimming removed 6 bases at V and 8 bases at J, with 14 bases between. The germline V gene has CDR1 SGDLS and CDR2 YYNGEE. The CDR3 extends over 12 amino acids. CDR3 bases: TGTGCCAGCAAAGGGGCCCAGACCGGCTACACCTTC. Residues: CASKGAQTGYTF.

The chain combines TRBV7-9 with TRBJ1-1; D gene ambiguous. V dropped 5 bases and J dropped 5 bases, with 15 bases sitting between them. This CDR3 is built from 14 residues. Germline assignment: CDR1 SEHNR and CDR2 FQNEAQ (reference sequence). The CDR3, as DNA: TGTGCCAGCAGCACCCGCCTGGGCGCGACTGAAGCTTTCTTT. This sequence encodes CASSTRLGATEAFF.

This clone has just one count. The CDR3 spells CASSDPPAGITGELFF. CDR3 sequence (DNA): TGTGCCAGCAGTGACCCCCCAGCGGGGATCACCGGGGAGCTGTTTTTT. V gene TRBV6-4 combines with J gene TRBJ2-2, with TRBD2 matching 7 bases. The CDR3 is 16 residues long. From germline, CDR1 is MRHNA and CDR2 SNTAGT. After removal of 2 bases from V and 4 bases from J, the junction contained 7 bases not matched to a gene.

The V gene is TRBV2, the J gene TRBJ2-5, with 8 bases that match TRBD2. Trimming at V came to 1 base and at J to 7 bases, leaving 5 bases not matched to a gene. The germline CDR1 and CDR2 sequences are SNHLY and FYNNEI. The CDR3 has 14 residues. CDR3 sequence: CASSEGTSLGTQYF. In DNA, the CDR3 is TGTGCCAGCAGTGAAGGGACTAGCCTAGGGACCCAGTACTTC.

The V and J genes are TRBV13 and TRBJ2-3; 10 bases are a match to TRBD2. CDR1 PRHDT and CDR2 FYEKMQ come from the germline V gene (reference sequence). Germline trimming cut 2 bases from V and 6 bases from J; bases unmatched to any gene: 2. CDR3 length: 14 residues. CDR3 in amino acids: CASSLTSGTDTQYF. The CDR3 DNA sequence: TGTGCCAGCAGCTTAACTAGCGGGACGGATACGCAGTATTTT.

The chain is built from TRBV19 and TRBJ1-5; 8 bases agree with TRBD1. After removal of 6 bases from V and 0 bases from J, the junction contained 4 bases not matched to a gene. Germline lookup yields CDR1 LNHDA and CDR2 SQIVND (reference sequence). The CDR3 extends over 15 amino acids. CDR3 sequence reads: CASSIQGDSNQPQHF. DNA for the CDR3: TGTGCCAGTAGCATACAGGGGGATAGCAATCAGCCCCAGCATTTT.

The gene calls are TRBV5-1 and TRBJ2-5, with TRBD1 identical over 7 bases. Trimming took 4 bases from V and 3 from J; bases not matched to a gene: 12. This CDR3 has 16 residues. Germline CDR1 is SGHRS and CDR2 is YFSETQ. The CDR3 region has the DNA TGCGCCAGCAGCCCAGAGGGACAGCCAGACGAAGAGACCCAGTACTTC. The encoded protein is CASSPEGQPDEETQYF.

The genes are TRBV6-5 and TRBJ2-7; D possibly corresponds to TRBD1 (5 bases). This CDR3 region has 12 residues. Germline V gene sequence: CDR1 MNHEY, CDR2 SVGAGI. V lost 5 bases, J lost 2 bases, and 7 bases lay in between. CDR3 in amino acids: CASSQGTYEQYF. The CDR3, as DNA: TGTGCCAGCAGTCAGGGAACCTACGAGCAGTACTTC.

This clone appeared once. The chain combines TRBV5-1 with TRBJ1-5, with 7 bases lining up with TRBD1. Germline CDR1 is SGHRS and CDR2 is YFSETQ. This CDR3 is 13 amino acids long. V gave up 2 bases and J gave up 9 bases; unmatched junction bases: 5. CDR3 amino acids: CASSLGTETPQHF. The DNA of the CDR3 is TGCGCCAGCAGCTTAGGGACAGAGACGCCCCAGCATTTT.

The genes are TRBV9 and TRBJ2-2, with D possibly TRBD1 on 6 matching bases. The CDR3 is 15 amino acids. Germline values: CDR1 SGDLS, CDR2 YYNGEE. V was clipped by 4 bases and J by 5 bases, with 15 bases between them. In nucleotides, the CDR3 is TGTGCCAGCAGCTCGGTCCCTAGGGGGACCGGGGAGCTGTTTTTT. Protein sequence: CASSSVPRGTGELFF.